The next 10 T cell receptor beta chains were all read from a single sample in a study of cytomegalovirus exposure and HLA in healthy donors. Primers included in the PCR were 60 Vbeta and 13 Jbeta primers. Only in-frame clones appear in the TCRdb table, and some are missing; sequencing was by immunoSEQ multiplex PCR. The sample contains over 95,000 clones, 70% to 80% of which appear only once. The specimen sequenced was PBMCs. These receptors all stem from a female donor in good health and CMV-seronegative.

The rearrangement joins TRBV6-5 to TRBJ2-7; a weak D match, TRBD1 (6 bases). This CDR3 is 14 amino acids long. V lost 10 bases, J lost 0 bases, and 16 bases lay in between. In germline, CDR1 is MNHEY, CDR2 SVGAGI. The CDR3 loop reads CATTGTLGSYEQYF. The DNA for the CDR3 is TGTGCCACCACCGGGACACTGGGCTCCTACGAGCAGTACTTC.

The chain couples TRBV27 to TRBJ1-1; weak D call: TRBD1 (6 bases). This CDR3 is built from 14 residues. V was shortened by 3 bases and J by 1 base, with 9 bases between the two germline ends. Germline V gene sequence: CDR1 MNHEY, CDR2 SMNVEV (reference sequence). The CDR3 DNA reads TGTGCCAGCAGTTTCTCACAGGGGAACACTGAAGCTTTCTTT. Residues: CASSFSQGNTEAFF.

This clone was recorded a few times. The chain is built from TRBV2 and TRBJ2-7, with 10 bases that match TRBD2. CDR3 length: 14 residues. With V trimmed by 7 bases and J by 2 bases, 5 bases remained unmatched. The germline V gene encodes CDR1 SNHLY and CDR2 FYNNEI. The CDR3 region is CASTFSGRTYEQYF. The CDR3 nucleotides read TGTGCCAGCACCTTTAGCGGGAGGACCTACGAGCAGTACTTC.

The chain joins TRBV28 to TRBJ2-2, with D tentatively TRBD1 (5 bases). Germline-derived CDR1 and CDR2 are MDHEN and SYDVKM. This CDR3 contains 15 residues. With 4 bases removed from V and 2 bases from J, the gap between germline ends came to 11 bases. The CDR3 sequence: CASSYLDSNTGELFF. For the CDR3, the DNA is TGTGCCAGCAGTTACCTCGACAGTAACACCGGGGAGCTGTTTTTT. Filled out from reference TRBV28 and TRBJ2-2, the complete variable domain reads DVKVTQSSRYLVKRTGEKVFLECVQDMDHENMFWYRQDPGLGLRLIYFSYDVKMKEKGDIPEGYSVSREKKERFSLILESASTNQTSMYLCASSYLDSNTGELFFGEGSRLTVL.

Only a few counts were recorded for this clone. This chain uses TRBV29-1 with TRBJ2-2, with D possibly TRBD1 on 8 matching bases. The CDR3 has 14 residues. Germline assignment: CDR1 SQVTM and CDR2 ANQGSEA. Trimming cost V 6 bases and J 0 bases, with 11 bases left between them. The CDR3: CSVQGGANTGELFF. The CDR3 nucleotides read TGCAGCGTACAGGGGGGGGCGAACACCGGGGAGCTGTTTTTT.

This rearrangement joins TRBV30 to TRBJ2-2, with a tentative D call TRBD1 (6 bases). The CDR3 spans 13 residues. Germline V gene data show CDR1 as GTSNPN and CDR2 as SVGIG (reference sequence). Trimming took 0 bases from V and 6 from J, leaving 8 bases between them. CDR3 DNA sequence: TGTGCCTGGAGTGTAAACAGGGCCGGGGAGCTGTTTTTT. It is translated as CAWSVNRAGELFF.

This chain joins TRBV10-3 and TRBJ1-1; D is perhaps TRBD1 (5 bases). There are 14 residues in the CDR3. Germline V gene sequence: CDR1 ENHRY, CDR2 SYGVKD. Trimming removed 7 bases from V and 4 bases from J, with 16 bases in between. Here the CDR3 reads CAIMPGTQGTEAFF. In nucleotides, the CDR3 is TGTGCCATCATGCCAGGGACTCAGGGCACTGAAGCTTTCTTT.

The V and J genes are TRBV6-5 and TRBJ1-1; D is undetermined. The CDR3 runs 13 residues. The V end lost 2 bases, the J end lost 5 bases, and 9 bases lay between the germline ends. Germline assignment: CDR1 MNHEY and CDR2 SVGAGI. In nucleotides, the CDR3 is TGTGCCAGCAGTTACCTGGACTTTACTGAAGCTTTCTTT. This encodes CASSYLDFTEAFF.

In regard to this clone: The junction differs from germline at one of its ends, possibly a read error. The rearrangement uses TRBV7-7 and TRBJ2-2, with TRBD1 matching over 9 bases. The CDR3 covers 14 residues. The germline gives CDR1 SSHAT, CDR2 FNYEAQ (reference sequence). Here the CDR3 reads CASSQTGGVGELFF. DNA for the CDR3: TGTGCTAGCAGCCAGACAGGGGGAGTCGGGGAGCTGTTTTTT.

The chain has TRBV28 and TRBJ2-7; the match to TRBD2 covers 9 bases. This CDR3 spans 14 amino acids. Germline lookup yields CDR1 MDHEN and CDR2 SYDVKM. V gave up 5 bases and J gave up 4 bases; unmatched junction bases: 6. The CDR3 DNA reads as TGTGCCAGCAGTCCGACTAGCGGATTATACGAGCAGTACTTC. It encodes CASSPTSGLYEQYF.